Each of the 25 T cell receptor beta chains below was sequenced from the same sample in a study of blood T cell repertoires in COVID-19. The method was immunoSEQ multiplex PCR; TCRdb's version includes in-frame clones alone and lacks a portion of them. The table lists roughly 100,000 clones, under 90% of them singletons, with about 40% in the top ten. The material sequenced was peripheral blood. These receptors all stem from an older man with acute or convalescent COVID-19.

Written as DNA, the CDR3 is TGTGCCAGCTCACCTAGGAGCTCTGGGGCCAACGTCCTGACTTTC. It is translated as CASSPRSSGANVLTF. The chain carries TRBV18 and TRBJ2-6; unclear D gene. Germline V gene data show CDR1 as KGHSH and CDR2 as LQKENI. The CDR3 has 15 amino acids. The V end lost 3 bases, the J end lost 0 bases, and 6 bases lay between the germline ends.

The chain joins TRBV5-1 to TRBJ1-1; 7 positions agree with TRBD1. With V trimmed by 0 bases and J by 0 bases, 5 bases remained unmatched. The CDR3 runs 16 residues. Germline V gene data show CDR1 as SGHRS and CDR2 as YFSETQ. The CDR3 DNA reads as TGCGCCAGCAGCTTGGCACAGGGGTTAGTGAACACTGAAGCTTTCTTT. It specifies CASSLAQGLVNTEAFF.

This clone was detected only once. The chain employs TRBV5-5 and TRBJ2-1; the match to TRBD2 covers 10 bases. Germline V gene sequence: CDR1 SGHKS, CDR2 YYEKEE (reference sequence). The CDR3 extends over 15 amino acids. Losses at the gene ends were 5 bases for V and 4 bases for J; bases not matched to a gene: 6. In DNA, the CDR3 is TGTGCCAGCAGTATCCTAGCGGGAGCGTACAATGAGCAGTTCTTC. This translates into CASSILAGAYNEQFF.

J is TRBJ2-5 and V is TRBV7-3; a possible D gene is TRBD1 (5 bases). This CDR3 spans 14 amino acids. V was cut by 2 bases and J by 5 bases, with 12 bases left in between. Looked up from germline, CDR1 is SGHTA and CDR2 is FQGTGA. CDR3 sequence (DNA): TGTGCCAGCAGCTTATCAGGGTTTTTCGAGACCCAGTACTTC. Its protein product is CASSLSGFFETQYF.

With respect to this clone: Other nucleotide sequences from this sample produce the same CDR3. J is TRBJ2-5 and V is TRBV5-1, with 7 nucleotides matching TRBD1. Germline CDR1 is SGHRS and CDR2 is YFSETQ. CDR3 length equals 14 residues. V dropped 0 bases and J dropped 3; count of bases not matched to a gene: 2. CDR3 in amino acids: CASSLAGTEETQYF. The CDR3 DNA follows: TGCGCCAGCAGCTTGGCCGGGACAGAAGAGACCCAGTACTTC.

This clone was recorded once. The chain employs TRBV6-5 and TRBJ1-5, with TRBD1 as a possible D gene (6 bases). Looked up from germline, CDR1 is MNHEY and CDR2 is SVGAGI. The CDR3 consists of 15 residues. Trimming stripped 0 bases from V and 4 bases from J, with 10 bases between. CDR3 loop: CASSYSQGWNQPQHF. Here the CDR3 DNA reads TGTGCCAGCAGTTACTCTCAGGGGTGGAATCAGCCCCAGCATTTT.

The chain recombines TRBV7-8 with TRBJ2-1, with D possibly TRBD2 on 6 matching bases. This CDR3 comprises 14 residues. CDR1 is SGHVS, CDR2 FQNEAQ, per germline. Trimming took off 5 bases at V and 0 bases at J, with 8 bases between the two ends. This CDR3 is CASSQEGSYNEQFF. For the CDR3, the DNA is TGTGCCAGCAGCCAGGAGGGCTCCTACAATGAGCAGTTCTTC.

This chain joins TRBV5-6 and TRBJ1-2, with D possibly matching TRBD1 (5 bases). CDR3 length: 16 amino acids. The V gene lost 1 base and the J gene lost 5 bases, with 18 bases spanning the gap. Germline V CDR1 and CDR2: SGHDT, YYEEEE. The CDR3 bases are TGTGCCAGCAGCTTGTATGGGGGGAAGGTTAGGTATGGCTACACCTTC. Amino acids: CASSLYGGKVRYGYTF.

With regard to this clone: Other DNA sequences in this specimen translate into the identical CDR3. The chain recombines TRBV18 with TRBJ1-1; the D is unclear. The germline gives CDR1 KGHSH, CDR2 LQKENI. CDR3 size: 13 residues. Trimming took off 3 bases at V and 1 base at J, with 6 bases between the two ends. The CDR3 is CASSPSGNTEAFF. CDR3 coding DNA: TGTGCCAGCTCACCTTCCGGGAACACTGAAGCTTTCTTT.

V is TRBV5-1 and J is TRBJ2-4, with a possible D match to TRBD2 (5 bases). The CDR3 covers 14 residues. V was pared by 4 bases and J by 6 bases, with 14 bases between. From germline, CDR1 is SGHRS and CDR2 YFSETQ. CDR3 DNA: TGCGCCAGCAGCCCGGGATTAGCCTCAAACATTCAGTACTTC. This gives the protein CASSPGLASNIQYF.

This sequence joins TRBV5-1 and TRBJ2-7, with 12 bases fitting TRBD2. Germline CDR1 SGHRS, CDR2 YFSETQ. This CDR3 is 17 amino acids long. After removal of 4 bases from V and 7 bases from J, the junction contained 15 bases not matched to a gene. CDR3 residues: CASSPRLAGDGIDEQYF. The CDR3 coding sequence is TGCGCCAGCAGCCCTCGACTAGCGGGAGATGGAATAGATGAGCAGTACTTC. The full variable domain, with the rest looked up from reference TRBV5-1 and TRBJ2-7, is KAGVTQTPRYLIKTRGQQVTLSCSPISGHRSVSWYQQTPGQGLQFLFEYFSETQRNKGNFPGRFSGRQFSNSRSEMNVSTLELGDSALYLCASSPRLAGDGIDEQYFGPGTRLTVT.

The chain couples TRBV9 to TRBJ2-5; D perhaps matches TRBD2 (6 bases). V was pared by 4 bases and J by 2 bases, with 12 bases between. The CDR3 has 14 residues. Germline loops: CDR1 SGDLS, CDR2 YYNGEE. The CDR3 DNA reads as TGTGCCAGCAGCCCCAGGGCGGGACAAGAGACCCAGTACTTC. It codes for CASSPRAGQETQYF.

V gene TRBV3-1 (or the pseudogene TRBV3-2) combines with J gene TRBJ2-1, with 7 bases that match TRBD1. The CDR3 has 14 amino acids. V lost 5 bases and J lost 7; bases outside the gene matches: 8. Germline lookup yields CDR1 LGHDT and CDR2 YNNKEL (reference sequence). The CDR3 sequence is CASSSRQGVNEQFF. For the CDR3, the DNA is TGTGCCAGCAGCTCAAGACAGGGTGTTAATGAGCAGTTCTTC.

The chain employs TRBV28 and TRBJ1-2; tentative D call: TRBD1 (6 bases). Trimming pared 3 bases from V and 3 bases from J, leaving 14 bases between. This CDR3 spans 15 amino acids. CDR1 and CDR2 from the germline V gene are MDHEN and SYDVKM. The CDR3 nucleotides are TGTGCCAGCAGTTTCGCGGGGGGCGCGGACTATGGCTACACCTTC. This translates into CASSFAGGADYGYTF.

This clone was seen a handful of times. The rearrangement uses TRBV18 and TRBJ2-2, with TRBD1 matching 7 bases. The V gene's germline CDR1 is KGHSH and CDR2 LQKENI. The CDR3 consists of 15 residues. V was clipped by 3 bases and J by 3 bases; unmatched bases: 4. CDR3: CASSPGQIDTGELFF. The CDR3 coding sequence is TGTGCCAGCTCACCGGGACAGATCGACACCGGGGAGCTGTTTTTT.

The V gene is TRBV18, the J gene TRBJ2-3; 9 bases line up with TRBD1. CDR3 length equals 15 residues. Germline V CDR1 and CDR2: KGHSH, LQKENI. The J segment lost 3 bases and the V segment lost 6 bases, leaving 7 bases of the junction unmatched. CDR3 loop: CASSDWDRATDTQYF. The CDR3 nucleotides read TGTGCCAGCTCCGATTGGGACAGGGCAACAGATACGCAGTATTTT. Full variable domain (outside the CDR3, taken from reference TRBV18 and TRBJ2-3): NAGVMQNPRHLVRRRGQEARLRCSPMKGHSHVYWYRQLPEEGLKFMVYLQKENIIDESGMPKERFSAEFPKEGPSILRIQQVVRGDSAAYFCASSDWDRATDTQYFGPGTRLTVL.

The chain employs TRBV6-2 or TRBV6-3 and TRBJ1-1; no reliable D call. Trimming took 4 bases from V and 1 from J, leaving 7 bases between them. Germline V gene lookup returns CDR1 MNHEY and CDR2 SVGEGT. CDR3 size: 13 residues. This chain's CDR3 is CASSSYWNTEAFF. For the CDR3, the DNA is TGTGCCAGCAGTTCCTATTGGAACACTGAAGCTTTCTTT.

The genes are TRBV11-2 and TRBJ1-1, with TRBD1 matching 7 bases. Germline values: CDR1 SGHAT, CDR2 FQNNGV. The CDR3 has 17 residues. Trimming removed 4 bases from V and 3 bases from J; junction bases left unmatched: 14. CDR3 coding DNA: TGTGCCAGCAGCTCGAATTCCGGGACAGCCCTATACACTGAAGCTTTCTTT. Its translation: CASSSNSGTALYTEAFF.

The chain uses TRBV4-2 and TRBJ2-2; the D gene is possibly TRBD1 (5 bases). The length of the CDR3 is 16 residues. Germline V gives CDR1 LGHNA, CDR2 YNFKEQ. The V end was cut by 0 bases, the J end by 4 bases, with 12 bases between. In nucleotides, the CDR3 is TGTGCCAGCAGCCAAGATGGAAAGGGGTTCACCGGGGAGCTGTTTTTT. This translates into CASSQDGKGFTGELFF.

The CDR3 coding sequence is TGCGCCAGCAGCTTGATTCTAGCTGGGCGGCAAAATGAGCAGTTCTTC. This sequence encodes CASSLILAGRQNEQFF. The chain carries TRBV5-1 and TRBJ2-1; a weak D match, TRBD2 (5 bases). CDR1 and CDR2 from the germline V gene are SGHRS and YFSETQ. The CDR3 consists of 16 residues. The V gene lost 1 base and the J gene lost 7 bases, with 18 bases spanning the gap. Complete variable domain (other parts from reference TRBV5-1 and TRBJ2-1): KAGVTQTPRYLIKTRGQQVTLSCSPISGHRSVSWYQQTPGQGLQFLFEYFSETQRNKGNFPGRFSGRQFSNSRSEMNVSTLELGDSALYLCASSLILAGRQNEQFFGPGTRLTVL.

The chain carries TRBV27 and TRBJ2-7; unclear D gene. The CDR3 spans 13 residues. Germline V lookup: CDR1 MNHEY, CDR2 SMNVEV (reference sequence). Trimming left V 3 bases short and J 6 bases short, with 12 bases between. The CDR3 loop reads CASSFGHAVEQYF. The CDR3 nucleotides read TGTGCCAGCAGTTTTGGGCACGCCGTCGAGCAGTACTTC.

This clone showed up just a few times. The chain uses TRBV5-1 and TRBJ2-6; no clear D. The CDR3 consists of 15 residues. Deletions cut 0 bases from V and 0 bases from J, with 4 bases between. CDR1 and CDR2 (germline): SGHRS, YFSETQ. CDR3 protein: CASSLGSSGANVLTF. The CDR3 DNA is TGCGCCAGCAGCTTGGGGAGCTCTGGGGCCAACGTCCTGACTTTC.

This chain uses TRBV10-1 with TRBJ2-2; TRBD2 is a possible D gene (6 bases). Germline V gene lookup returns CDR1 WNHNN and CDR2 SYGVQD (reference sequence). V was shortened by 10 bases and J by 7 bases, with 16 bases between the two germline ends. CDR3 length equals 13 residues. CDR3 in DNA: TGCGCCACTTCTCGTGGGACTGACGGGGAGCTGTTTTTT. Its translation: CATSRGTDGELFF.

The chain carries TRBV2 and TRBJ2-7, with TRBD2 identical over 12 bases. V gave up 7 bases and J gave up 6 bases; unmatched junction bases: 7. The CDR3 has 14 amino acids. Germline CDR1 SNHLY, CDR2 FYNNEI. The CDR3 spells CASTKTSGRGEQYF. As DNA, the CDR3 is TGTGCCAGCACCAAGACTAGCGGGAGAGGCGAGCAGTACTTC.

This clone was detected once. The chain uses TRBV11-2 and TRBJ1-1; D perhaps matches TRBD1 (6 bases). Germline CDR1 and CDR2: SGHAT and FQNNGV. The ends were cut back, 5 bases at V and 4 bases at J, with 14 bases in the middle. The CDR3 has 14 amino acids. The CDR3 region has the DNA TGTGCCAGCAGCCCGAGGGGGGGCGGCACTGAAGCTTTCTTT. Translated, it gives CASSPRGGGTEAFF.